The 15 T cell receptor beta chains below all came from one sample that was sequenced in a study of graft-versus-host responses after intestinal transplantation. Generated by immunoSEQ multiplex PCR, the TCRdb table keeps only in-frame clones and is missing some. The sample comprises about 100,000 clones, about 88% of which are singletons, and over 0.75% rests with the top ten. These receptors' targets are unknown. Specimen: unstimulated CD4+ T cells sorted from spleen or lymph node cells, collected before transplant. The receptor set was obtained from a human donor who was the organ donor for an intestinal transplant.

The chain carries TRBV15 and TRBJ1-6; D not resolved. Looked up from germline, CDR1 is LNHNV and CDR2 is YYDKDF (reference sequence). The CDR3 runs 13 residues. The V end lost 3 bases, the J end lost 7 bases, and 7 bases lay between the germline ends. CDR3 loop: CATSSTENSPLHF. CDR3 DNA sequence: TGTGCCACCAGCAGTACAGAGAATTCACCCCTCCACTTT.

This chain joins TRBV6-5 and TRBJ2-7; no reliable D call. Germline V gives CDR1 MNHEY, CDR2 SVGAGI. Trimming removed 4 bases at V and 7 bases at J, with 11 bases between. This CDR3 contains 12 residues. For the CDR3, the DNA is TGTGCCAGCAGTTTCAGTACCGGGGAGCAGTACTTC. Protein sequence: CASSFSTGEQYF.

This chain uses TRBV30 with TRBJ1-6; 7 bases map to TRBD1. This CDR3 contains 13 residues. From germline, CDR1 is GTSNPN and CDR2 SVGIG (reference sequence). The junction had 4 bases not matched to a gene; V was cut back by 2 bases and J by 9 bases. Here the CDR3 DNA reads TGTGCCTGGAGTCTACAGGGGATTTCACCCCTCCACTTT. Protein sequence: CAWSLQGISPLHF.

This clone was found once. The CDR3 region has the DNA TGTGCCAGCTCACCAAGGGGCTTTGACACTGAAGCTTTCTTT. Its protein product is CASSPRGFDTEAFF. The genes are TRBV18 and TRBJ1-1; D is perhaps TRBD1 (5 bases). The CDR3 runs to 14 residues. V was cut by 2 bases and J by 3 bases, with 10 bases left in between. CDR1 is KGHSH and CDR2 is LQKENI in the germline V gene. The full variable domain, in which reference TRBV18 and TRBJ1-1 provide the parts outside the CDR3, is NAGVMQNPRHLVRRRGQEARLRCSPMKGHSHVYWYRQLPEEGLKFMVYLQKENIIDESGMPKERFSAEFPKEGPSILRIQQVVRGDSAAYFCASSPRGFDTEAFFGQGTRLTVV.

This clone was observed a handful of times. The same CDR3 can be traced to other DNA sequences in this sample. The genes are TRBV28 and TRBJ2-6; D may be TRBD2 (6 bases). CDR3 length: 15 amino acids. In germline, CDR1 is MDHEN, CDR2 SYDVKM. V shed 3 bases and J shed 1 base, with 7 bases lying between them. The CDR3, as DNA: TGTGCCAGCAGTTTGGGGGGATCTGGGGCCAACGTCCTGACTTTC. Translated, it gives CASSLGGSGANVLTF.

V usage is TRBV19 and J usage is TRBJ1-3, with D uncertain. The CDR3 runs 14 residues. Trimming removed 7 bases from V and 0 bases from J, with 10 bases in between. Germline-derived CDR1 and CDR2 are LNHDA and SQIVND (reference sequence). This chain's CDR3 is CASTRAISGNTIYF. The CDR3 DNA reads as TGTGCCAGTACAAGGGCGATCTCTGGAAACACCATATATTTT.

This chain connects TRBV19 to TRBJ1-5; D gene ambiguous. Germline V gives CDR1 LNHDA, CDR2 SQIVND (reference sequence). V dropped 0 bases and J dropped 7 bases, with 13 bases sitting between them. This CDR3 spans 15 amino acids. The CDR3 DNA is TGTGCCAGTAGTATAGAGAACAGCTTGGAACAGCCCCAGCATTTT. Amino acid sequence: CASSIENSLEQPQHF.

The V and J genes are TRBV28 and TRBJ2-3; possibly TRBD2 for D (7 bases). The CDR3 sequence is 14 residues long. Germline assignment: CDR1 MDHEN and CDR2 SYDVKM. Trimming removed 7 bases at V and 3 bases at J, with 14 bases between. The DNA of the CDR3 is TGTGCCAGCACCATGAGGGGGGGAACAGATACGCAGTATTTT. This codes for CASTMRGGTDTQYF.

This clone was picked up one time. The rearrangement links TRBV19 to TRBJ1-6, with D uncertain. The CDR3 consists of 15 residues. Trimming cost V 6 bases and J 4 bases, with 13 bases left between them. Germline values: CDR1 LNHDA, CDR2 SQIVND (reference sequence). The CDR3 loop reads CASRSAGGYNSPLHF. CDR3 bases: TGTGCCAGTAGATCGGCAGGAGGGTATAATTCACCCCTCCACTTT.

The CDR3 sequence is CASSQDPRGAPHEQFF. The CDR3, as DNA: TGTGCCAGCAGCCAAGATCCCCGGGGGGCTCCCCATGAGCAGTTCTTC. The chain carries TRBV4-2 and TRBJ2-1, with a tentative D call TRBD2 (7 bases). This CDR3 comprises 16 residues. From germline, CDR1 is LGHNA and CDR2 YNFKEQ. The V end was cut by 0 bases, the J end by 8 bases, with 17 bases between.

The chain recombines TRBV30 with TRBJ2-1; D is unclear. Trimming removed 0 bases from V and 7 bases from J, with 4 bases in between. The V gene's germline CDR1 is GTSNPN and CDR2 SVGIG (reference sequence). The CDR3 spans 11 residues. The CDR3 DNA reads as TGTGCCTGGAGTGTACGAAATGAGCAGTTCTTC. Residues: CAWSVRNEQFF.

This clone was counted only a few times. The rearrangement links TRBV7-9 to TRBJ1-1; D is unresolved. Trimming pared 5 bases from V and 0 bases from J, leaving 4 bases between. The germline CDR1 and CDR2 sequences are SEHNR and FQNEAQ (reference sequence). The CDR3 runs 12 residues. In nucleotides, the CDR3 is TGTGCCAGCAGCCTTATGAACACTGAAGCTTTCTTT. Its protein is CASSLMNTEAFF. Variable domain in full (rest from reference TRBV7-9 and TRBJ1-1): DTGVSQNPRHKITKRGQNVTFRCDPISEHNRLYWYRQTLGQGPEFLTYFQNEAQLEKSRLLSDRFSAERPKGSFSTLEIQRTEQGDSAMYLCASSLMNTEAFFGQGTRLTVV.

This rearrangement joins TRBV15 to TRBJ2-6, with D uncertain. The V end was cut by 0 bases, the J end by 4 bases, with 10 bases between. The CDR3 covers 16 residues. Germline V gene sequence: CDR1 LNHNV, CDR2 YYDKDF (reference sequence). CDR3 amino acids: CATSRDGVPGANVLTF. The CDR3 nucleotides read TGTGCCACCAGCAGAGATGGGGTTCCCGGGGCCAACGTCCTGACTTTC.

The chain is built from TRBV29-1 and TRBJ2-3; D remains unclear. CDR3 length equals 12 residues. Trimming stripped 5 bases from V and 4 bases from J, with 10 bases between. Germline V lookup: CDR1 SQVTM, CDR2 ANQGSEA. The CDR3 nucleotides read TGCAGCGTTTGGTTGATTGCAGATACGCAGTATTTT. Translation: CSVWLIADTQYF.

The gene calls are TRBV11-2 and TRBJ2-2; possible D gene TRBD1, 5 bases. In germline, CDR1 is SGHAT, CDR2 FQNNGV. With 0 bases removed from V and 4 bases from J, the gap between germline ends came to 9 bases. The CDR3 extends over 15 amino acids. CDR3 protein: CASSLDMTATGELFF. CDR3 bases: TGTGCCAGCAGCTTAGATATGACAGCCACCGGGGAGCTGTTTTTT.